The T cell receptor (beta chain) described here comes from a study of cytomegalovirus exposure and HLA in healthy donors. Whole-study findings and limits: First-cohort TCR clusters were later found to tend to co-occur in the approximately 120 validation repertoires. Most sequenced TCRs were rare (though some public TCRs occurred in many donors).

A remark on this clone: What it binds is unknown.

Clones were read by immunoSEQ multiplex PCR, and TCRdb kept only the in-frame ones, dropping some. The sample carries about 200,000 clones, over 75% recorded once. The V end was cut by 2 bases, the J end by 1 base, with 11 bases between. The CDR3 covers 16 residues. Germline CDR1 reads MNHNS; CDR2 reads SASEGT. Material for sequencing was PBMCs. The V gene is TRBV6-1, the J gene TRBJ2-2; TRBD2 is a possible D gene (5 bases). The sequence was collected from a woman aged 18-35 years in good health and CMV-seropositive. The CDR3 nucleotides are TGTGCCAGCAGTGAATCAAGGACTTTGAACACCGGGGAGCTGTTTTTT. This translates into CASSESRTLNTGELFF.